The 4 T cell receptor beta chains listed next were all sequenced from one sample in a study of blood T cells in healthy people across ages. It was with a sample-barcoded 5' primer and a J-beta primer mix that a second PCR of roughly 7 to 12 cycles was run. TCRdb processed the 5' RACE reads anew with MiXCR; each CDR3 protein has one entry. The sample has about 1.8 million distinct CDR3 sequences, less than 50% seen once; the top ten hold around 2.1%. Source material: blood. These receptors were taken from a woman aged 40-49 years in good health.

Only a few counts were recorded for this clonotype. The chain couples TRBV20-1 to TRBJ2-1, with D possibly TRBD2 on 5 matching bases. CDR3 length: 16 residues. Trimming pared 5 bases from V and 1 base from J, leaving 18 bases between. From germline, CDR1 is DFQATT and CDR2 SNEGSKA (reference sequence). CDR3 residues: CSAPPRGPGSYNEQFF. CDR3 nucleotides: TGCAGTGCTCCCCCTCGCGGGCCGGGGTCCTACAATGAGCAGTTCTTC.

This clonotype was picked up a small number of times. The chain is built from TRBV12-3 or TRBV12-4 and TRBJ2-5; D not resolved. Trimming took 3 bases from V and 0 from J, leaving 20 bases between them. The CDR3 is made up of 18 amino acids. The CDR3 is CASSFDSNYPNDQETQYF. For the CDR3, the DNA is TGTGCCAGCAGTTTTGATAGTAACTACCCTAACGACCAAGAGACCCAGTACTTC.

The chain joins TRBV24-1 to TRBJ2-1; 10 bases are shared with TRBD1. This CDR3 is 15 amino acids long. Unmatched junction bases numbered 5, after V lost 4 bases and J lost 6 bases. Germline CDR1 reads KGHDR; CDR2 reads SFDVKD. CDR3 in amino acids: CATSEPGTGVNEQFF. CDR3 coding DNA: TGTGCCACCAGTGAACCCGGGACAGGGGTCAATGAGCAGTTCTTC.

The genes are TRBV24-1 and TRBJ2-1, with unresolved D. V was cut by 1 base and J by 10 bases, with 4 bases left in between. Germline V CDR1 and CDR2: KGHDR, SFDVKD. The CDR3 sequence is 11 residues long. As DNA, the CDR3 is TGTGCCACCAGTGATTTCCGCGAGCAGTTCTTC. As protein: CATSDFREQFF.